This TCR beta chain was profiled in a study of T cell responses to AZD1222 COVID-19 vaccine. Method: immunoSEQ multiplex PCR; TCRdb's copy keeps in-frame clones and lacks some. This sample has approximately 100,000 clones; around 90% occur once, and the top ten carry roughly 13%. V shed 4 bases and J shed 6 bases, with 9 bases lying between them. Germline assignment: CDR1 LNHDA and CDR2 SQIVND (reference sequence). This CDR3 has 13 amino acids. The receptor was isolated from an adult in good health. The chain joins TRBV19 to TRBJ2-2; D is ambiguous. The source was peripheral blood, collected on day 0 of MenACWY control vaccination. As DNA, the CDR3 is TGTGCCAGTAGTAGCGACTCTTCCGGGGAGCTGTTTTTT. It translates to CASSSDSSGELFF.